These 25 T cell receptor beta chains originate from one sample sequenced in a study of cytomegalovirus exposure and HLA in healthy donors. It was with 60 Vbeta and 13 Jbeta primers that the PCR ran. The protocol was immunoSEQ multiplex PCR, while the TCRdb copy is restricted to in-frame clones and leaves out a portion. The table lists 170,000 or so clones, about 80% of them singletons. The sample taken for sequencing was PBMCs. The receptor set was obtained from a young woman in good health and CMV-seropositive.

V and J are TRBV18 and TRBJ2-7; the D is unclear. Trimming shortened V by 5 bases and J by 2 bases, and 13 bases separated the two germline ends. The CDR3 extends over 14 amino acids. Germline CDR1 and CDR2: KGHSH and LQKENI. The CDR3 DNA sequence: TGTGCCAGCTCATCGACTTATGGCACCTACGAGCAGTACTTC. Protein product: CASSSTYGTYEQYF.

This clone was seen once. J is TRBJ2-3 and V is TRBV5-6; D is possibly TRBD2 (5 bases). CDR1 is SGHDT, CDR2 YYEEEE, per germline. The CDR3 length is 14 residues. Trimming left V 1 base short and J 2 bases short, with 8 bases between. CDR3 coding DNA: TGTGCCAGCAGCTTGTCGGGAATCACAGATACGCAGTATTTT. Translation: CASSLSGITDTQYF.

CDR3 nucleotide sequence: TGTGCCTGGAGTCTTATGAACACTGAAGCTTTCTTT. Translated, it gives CAWSLMNTEAFF. The rearrangement links TRBV30 to TRBJ1-1; D is ambiguous. The germline V gene has CDR1 GTSNPN and CDR2 SVGIG (reference sequence). The germline V and J ends were trimmed by 2 bases and 0 bases, with 4 bases remaining between them. This CDR3 comprises 12 residues.

Written as DNA, the CDR3 is TGCGCCAGCAGCCTCACTAGTTCGGGTGAGACCCAGTACTTC. It translates to CASSLTSSGETQYF. The chain combines TRBV10-1 with TRBJ2-5; D may be TRBD2 (5 bases). This CDR3 has 14 residues. CDR1 is WNHNN and CDR2 is SYGVQD in the germline V gene (reference sequence). Trimming removed 6 bases at V and 5 bases at J, with 16 bases between.

V gene TRBV7-9 combines with J gene TRBJ1-5; TRBD1 aligns across 8 bases. Per germline, CDR1 SEHNR and CDR2 FQNEAQ (reference sequence). This CDR3 has 14 amino acids. With 5 bases clipped from V and 5 bases from J, the junction kept 5 bases outside the gene matches. As DNA, the CDR3 is TGTGCCAGCAGCCCGGACAGGGCTGATCAGCCCCAGCATTTT. This encodes CASSPDRADQPQHF.

This rearrangement joins TRBV28 to TRBJ1-4, with D uncertain. V shed 3 bases and J shed 0 bases, with 5 bases lying between them. The CDR3 runs to 14 residues. Germline-derived CDR1 and CDR2 are MDHEN and SYDVKM. CDR3 sequence reads: CASSFGATNEKLFF. The CDR3 DNA is TGTGCCAGCAGTTTCGGTGCAACTAATGAAAAACTGTTTTTT.

This sequence joins TRBV4-2 and TRBJ2-7; tentative D call: TRBD2 (5 bases). The CDR3 extends over 16 amino acids. V gave up 0 bases and J gave up 3 bases, with 15 bases separating them. Germline loops: CDR1 LGHNA, CDR2 YNFKEQ. CDR3: CASSQDPFSEGYEQYF. The DNA for the CDR3 is TGTGCCAGCAGCCAAGATCCGTTTAGCGAGGGCTACGAGCAGTACTTC.

The chain recombines TRBV28 with TRBJ2-1; D is perhaps TRBD1 (6 bases). The V gene lost 5 bases and the J gene lost 3 bases, with 17 bases spanning the gap. This CDR3 contains 16 residues. Germline CDR1 is MDHEN and CDR2 is SYDVKM. The DNA of the CDR3 is TGTGCCAGCAGTCCGCCGTCAGGGGAAGGCTACAATGAGCAGTTCTTC. Protein sequence: CASSPPSGEGYNEQFF. Filled out from reference TRBV28 and TRBJ2-1, the complete variable domain reads DVKVTQSSRYLVKRTGEKVFLECVQDMDHENMFWYRQDPGLGLRLIYFSYDVKMKEKGDIPEGYSVSREKKERFSLILESASTNQTSMYLCASSPPSGEGYNEQFFGPGTRLTVL.

V is TRBV27 and J is TRBJ2-7; TRBD2 agrees at 10 bases. V lost 5 bases, J lost 3 bases, and 7 bases stayed unmatched. CDR3 length: 15 residues. CDR1 MNHEY and CDR2 SMNVEV come from the germline V gene (reference sequence). Here the CDR3 reads CASSPKLAGSYEQYF. CDR3 sequence (DNA): TGTGCCAGCAGTCCGAAACTAGCGGGAAGCTACGAGCAGTACTTC.

This rearrangement joins TRBV4-3 to TRBJ1-2; TRBD1 matches 10 bases. This CDR3 comprises 18 residues. V trimming: 0 bases; J trimming: 3 bases; junction bases outside the gene matches: 10. In germline, CDR1 is LGHNA, CDR2 YSLEER. The CDR3 protein is CASSQDLAGTGAHYGYTF. The CDR3 bases are TGCGCCAGCAGCCAAGATTTAGCGGGGACAGGGGCACACTATGGCTACACCTTC.

This clone was picked up a small number of times. The J gene is TRBJ2-4, the V gene TRBV27; D gene unclear. Trimming cost V 5 bases and J 0 bases, with 26 bases left between them. The CDR3 length is 20 residues. The germline V gene has CDR1 MNHEY and CDR2 SMNVEV (reference sequence). The CDR3 reads CASSPRPPSWPQLAKNIQYF. DNA of the CDR3: TGTGCCAGCAGTCCAAGGCCTCCGTCCTGGCCACAGCTAGCCAAAAACATTCAGTACTTC.

The V call is TRBV2, the J call TRBJ1-5; D is ambiguous. CDR1 is SNHLY, CDR2 FYNNEI, per germline. The length of the CDR3 is 14 residues. V gave up 2 bases and J gave up 7 bases, with 12 bases separating them. Here the CDR3 reads CASSELQLEQPQHF. DNA of the CDR3: TGTGCCAGCAGTGAATTGCAACTTGAGCAGCCCCAGCATTTT.

This chain connects TRBV5-1 to TRBJ2-7, with 9 bases lining up with TRBD2. The CDR3 has 16 amino acids. J gave up 0 bases and V 0 bases, and 4 bases lay outside the gene matches. Germline V CDR1 and CDR2: SGHRS, YFSETQ. CDR3 nucleotide sequence: TGCGCCAGCAGCTTGGGCCTAGCGGGGAGCTCCTACGAGCAGTACTTC. Its protein product is CASSLGLAGSSYEQYF.

The chain couples TRBV7-9 to TRBJ2-1; tentatively, D is TRBD2 (6 bases). Germline V CDR1 and CDR2: SEHNR, FQNEAQ (reference sequence). The CDR3 totals 13 residues. V was cut by 0 bases and J by 7 bases, with 7 bases left in between. The CDR3 DNA reads TGTGCCAGCAGCTTAGCCGGGGGAAATGAGCAGTTCTTC. It is translated as CASSLAGGNEQFF.

The chain has TRBV5-1 and TRBJ1-2; D call uncertain. CDR3 length: 12 residues. V was clipped by 4 bases and J by 3 bases, with 7 bases between them. The germline gives CDR1 SGHRS, CDR2 YFSETQ. Written as DNA, the CDR3 is TGCGCCAGCAGCGTATCTGACTATGGCTACACCTTC. Its protein product is CASSVSDYGYTF.

J is TRBJ1-1 and V is TRBV10-3; the D is unclear. V was trimmed by 1 base and J by 1 base, leaving 7 bases between them. Germline CDR1 reads ENHRY; CDR2 reads SYGVKD. The length of the CDR3 is 14 residues. CDR3: CAISEWAQNTEAFF. The CDR3 DNA is TGTGCCATCAGTGAGTGGGCACAGAACACTGAAGCTTTCTTT.

This clone was picked up a small number of times. This rearrangement joins TRBV13 to TRBJ2-7; TRBD2 agrees at 7 bases. Germline V CDR1 and CDR2: PRHDT, FYEKMQ (reference sequence). Unmatched junction bases numbered 7, after V lost 1 base and J lost 1 base. CDR3 length equals 16 residues. The CDR3 DNA is TGTGCCAGCAGCTTAGCCGGGGGGACGGCGTCCTACGAGCAGTACTTC. Its translation: CASSLAGGTASYEQYF.

The rearrangement uses TRBV18 and TRBJ2-1; TRBD2 agrees at 8 bases. This CDR3 has 13 amino acids. The V and J ends lost 3 bases and 7 bases, in that order; junction bases with no gene match: 2. The germline V gene encodes CDR1 KGHSH and CDR2 LQKENI. The CDR3 protein is CASSPGLDNEQFF. CDR3 bases: TGTGCCAGCTCACCGGGACTAGATAATGAGCAGTTCTTC.

The rearrangement links TRBV7-8 to TRBJ2-5; TRBD1 agrees at 10 bases. The junction had 8 bases not matched to a gene; V was cut back by 5 bases and J by 5 bases. The CDR3 length is 15 residues. The germline CDR1 and CDR2 sequences are SGHVS and FQNEAQ. In DNA, the CDR3 is TGTGCCAGCAGCGCGGACAGGGGGAGGTGGGAGACCCAGTACTTC. This encodes CASSADRGRWETQYF.

This clone was detected only a few times. V is TRBV13 and J is TRBJ1-4; D perhaps matches TRBD1 (5 bases). CDR1 and CDR2 from the germline V gene are PRHDT and FYEKMQ (reference sequence). This CDR3 is built from 15 residues. The V end lost 5 bases, the J end lost 2 bases, and 12 bases lay between the germline ends. The CDR3 reads CASSGTGPTNEKLFF. Here the CDR3 DNA reads TGTGCCAGCAGCGGAACAGGCCCCACTAATGAAAAACTGTTTTTT. The full variable domain, in which reference TRBV13 and TRBJ1-4 provide the parts outside the CDR3, is AAGVIQSPRHLIKEKRETATLKCYPIPRHDTVYWYQQGPGQDPQFLISFYEKMQSDKGSIPDRFSAQQFSDYHSELNMSSLELGDSALYFCASSGTGPTNEKLFFGSGTQLSVL.

The rearrangement joins TRBV11-2 to TRBJ2-1, with D maybe TRBD1 (5 bases). CDR3 length: 16 residues. Germline V CDR1 and CDR2: SGHAT, FQNNGV. V shed 5 bases and J shed 2 bases, with 16 bases lying between them. The CDR3 sequence is CASSTPRLGPYNEQFF. CDR3 DNA: TGTGCCAGCAGCACCCCCCGGCTGGGGCCCTACAATGAGCAGTTCTTC.

The chain has TRBV11-2 and TRBJ2-7; 10 nucleotides match TRBD2. Trimming took 7 bases from V and 2 from J; bases not matched to a gene: 5. This CDR3 region has 14 residues. CDR1 and CDR2 from the germline V gene are SGHAT and FQNNGV. CDR3 sequence (DNA): TGTGCCAGCATGTGGACTAGCGGTACCTACGAGCAGTACTTC. Translation gives CASMWTSGTYEQYF.

This clone was counted a single time. The V gene is TRBV18, the J gene TRBJ1-5; 7 nucleotides line up with TRBD1. This CDR3 spans 16 amino acids. The junction had 13 bases not matched to a gene; V was cut back by 3 bases and J by 8 bases. Germline-derived CDR1 and CDR2 are KGHSH and LQKENI. DNA for the CDR3: TGTGCCAGCTCACCTTATCAGACAGGGTCCGGCAAGCCCCAGCATTTT. Its protein product is CASSPYQTGSGKPQHF.

V is TRBV7-9 and J is TRBJ2-1; TRBD2 is a possible D gene (5 bases). Between the trimmed V and J ends, which lost 5 bases and 4 bases, there was a span of 12 bases. CDR1 and CDR2 from the germline V gene are SEHNR and FQNEAQ (reference sequence). The CDR3 is made up of 14 amino acids. The CDR3 protein is CASSPKEGYNEQFF. CDR3 sequence (DNA): TGTGCCAGCAGCCCTAAAGAGGGATACAATGAGCAGTTCTTC.

This clone was seen a handful of times. CDR3: CAISFDWNTEAFF. CDR3 DNA: TGTGCCATCAGCTTTGACTGGAACACTGAAGCTTTCTTT. The rearrangement joins TRBV10-3 to TRBJ1-1; D is unclear. Germline V gene data show CDR1 as ENHRY and CDR2 as SYGVKD. V lost 6 bases and J 1 base, leaving 9 bases between the germline ends. This CDR3 contains 13 residues.